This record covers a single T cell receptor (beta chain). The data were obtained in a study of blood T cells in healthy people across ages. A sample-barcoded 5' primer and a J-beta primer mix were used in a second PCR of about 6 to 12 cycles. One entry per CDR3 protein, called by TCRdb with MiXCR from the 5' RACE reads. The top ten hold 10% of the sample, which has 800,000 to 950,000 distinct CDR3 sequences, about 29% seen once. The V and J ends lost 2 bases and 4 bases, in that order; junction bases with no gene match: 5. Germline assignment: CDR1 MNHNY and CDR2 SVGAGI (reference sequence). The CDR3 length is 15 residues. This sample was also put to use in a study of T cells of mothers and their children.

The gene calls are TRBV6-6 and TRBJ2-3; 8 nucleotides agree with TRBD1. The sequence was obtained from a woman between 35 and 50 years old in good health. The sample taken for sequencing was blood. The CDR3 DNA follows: TGTGCCAGCAGTTACAGGACAGGGTTTCCAGATACGCAGTATTTT. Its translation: CASSYRTGFPDTQYF.